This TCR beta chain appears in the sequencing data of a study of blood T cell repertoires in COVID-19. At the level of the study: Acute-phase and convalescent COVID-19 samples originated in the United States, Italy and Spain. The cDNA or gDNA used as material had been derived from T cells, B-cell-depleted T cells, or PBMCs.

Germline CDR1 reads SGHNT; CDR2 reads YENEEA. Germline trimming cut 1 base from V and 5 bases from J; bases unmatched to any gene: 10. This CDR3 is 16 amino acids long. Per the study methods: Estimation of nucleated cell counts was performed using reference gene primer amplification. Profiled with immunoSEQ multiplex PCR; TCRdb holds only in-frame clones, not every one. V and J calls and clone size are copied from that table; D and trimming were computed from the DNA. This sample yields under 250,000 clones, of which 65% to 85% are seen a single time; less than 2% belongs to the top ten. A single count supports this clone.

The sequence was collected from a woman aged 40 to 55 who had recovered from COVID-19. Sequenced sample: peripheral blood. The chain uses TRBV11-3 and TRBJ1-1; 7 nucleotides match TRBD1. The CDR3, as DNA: TGTGCCAGCAGCTTAGGCGGGACAGTACCCTTTACTGAAGCTTTCTTT. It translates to CASSLGGTVPFTEAFF.